The clone carrying this T cell receptor beta chain was counted once. Assignments of participants to cohorts depended upon their own reported clinical history. The protocol was immunoSEQ multiplex PCR, while the TCRdb copy is restricted to in-frame clones and leaves out a portion. The sample yields some 140,000 clones, less than 90% seen once. Germline V gene sequence: CDR1 SGHRS, CDR2 YFSETQ. This CDR3 contains 15 residues. The ends were cut back, 3 bases at V and 5 bases at J, with 17 bases in the middle. This record comes from a study of blood T cell repertoires in COVID-19. The source of this sequence is a middle-aged man with acute COVID-19. The chain has TRBV5-1 and TRBJ2-5, with D perhaps TRBD1 (6 bases). Sequenced sample: PBMCs or T cells enriched from blood (not recorded which). CDR3 in amino acids: CASSYTGSGLETQYF. CDR3 in DNA: TGCGCCAGCAGCTATACAGGGTCCGGATTGGAGACCCAGTACTTC. The whole variable domain, filled in from reference TRBV5-1 and TRBJ2-5, reads KAGVTQTPRYLIKTRGQQVTLSCSPISGHRSVSWYQQTPGQGLQFLFEYFSETQRNKGNFPGRFSGRQFSNSRSEMNVSTLELGDSALYLCASSYTGSGLETQYFGPGTRLLVL.